Reported below is one TCR beta chain. The data are from a study of blood T cells in healthy people across ages. Every donor gave 7.5 to 10 milliliters of peripheral blood. It was with a sample-barcoded 5' primer and a J-beta primer mix that a second PCR of roughly 7 to 12 cycles was run. The authors tagged each cDNA molecule using a template-switch adaptor with 12 random nucleotides. TCRdb redid the calling of the 5' RACE reads with MiXCR, one entry per CDR3 protein. The data hold about 1.4 million distinct CDR3 sequences, with roughly 64% observed a single time. Germline V gives CDR1 SNHLY, CDR2 FYNNEI. The CDR3 length is 14 residues.

The sample comprised blood. This sequence was found in a young man in good health. The chain links TRBV2 to TRBJ2-7; D could derive from TRBD1 or TRBD2 (5 bases each). The better agreement between TRBJ2-5 and the DNA end casts doubt on the J call. The CDR3 nucleotides read TGTGCCAGCAGTGAAGCCTCAGGGAGTGAGACCCAGTACTTC. Translated: CASSEASGSETQYF.